These 6 T cell receptor beta chains share one sample of origin, sequenced in a study of CD8 T cells in Susac syndrome. Random hexamers were used to reverse transcribe an amount of about 0.5 to 1 ug RNA. Each CDR3 protein is one row after TCRdb ran MiXCR on the immunoSEQ multiplex PCR reads. This sample has 250,000 to 300,000 distinct CDR3 sequences, with roughly 85% found just once. The specimen sequenced was CD8+ T cells from PBMCs. These receptor sequences come from a human donor with multiple sclerosis.

V is TRBV12-5 and J is TRBJ2-2; D not certain. Looked up from germline, CDR1 is LGHNT and CDR2 is FRNRAP. V lost 4 bases and J lost 9, with 6 bases in between. This CDR3 is 11 amino acids long. The CDR3 sequence is CASGSYRELFF. The CDR3 coding sequence is TGTGCTAGTGGTTCTTACAGGGAGCTGTTTTTT.

Only one count was recorded for this clonotype. The V call is TRBV7-6, the J call TRBJ2-1; 9 nucleotides line up with TRBD2. The length of the CDR3 is 14 residues. The V gene end was trimmed by 1 base and the J gene end by 8 bases; junction bases not matched to a gene: 3. Germline V gene data show CDR1 as SGHVS and CDR2 as FNYEAQ. The CDR3 reads CASSLGGRAYEQFF. DNA of the CDR3: TGTGCCAGCAGCTTAGGCGGGAGGGCCTATGAGCAGTTCTTC. The complete variable domain, with remaining parts taken from reference TRBV7-6 and TRBJ2-1, reads GAGVSQSPRYKVTKRGQDVALRCDPISGHVSLYWYRQALGQGPEFLTYFNYEAQQDKSGLPNDRFSAERPEGSISTLTIQRTEQRDSAMYRCASSLGGRAYEQFFGPGTRLTVL.

In its sample, this clonotype was seen once. The genes are TRBV4-1 and TRBJ1-4; TRBD1 is a possible D gene (6 bases). The V and J ends lost 4 bases and 2 bases respectively, with 14 bases between them. CDR3 length: 16 amino acids. Germline V gene lookup returns CDR1 MGHRA and CDR2 YSYEKL. The CDR3 is CASSLRYRVTNEKLFF. The CDR3 DNA is TGCGCCAGCAGCCTTAGATACAGGGTTACTAATGAAAAACTGTTTTTT.

V gene TRBV20-1 combines with J gene TRBJ1-2, with D possibly matching TRBD1 (6 bases). The germline V and J ends were trimmed by 3 bases and 8 bases, with 22 bases remaining between them. Germline V gene sequence: CDR1 DFQATT, CDR2 SNEGSKA (reference sequence). This CDR3 spans 15 amino acids. CDR3 residues: CSARDSARQVLGYTF. In DNA form, the CDR3 reads TGCAGTGCTAGGGACAGCGCAAGACAGGTGCTAGGCTACACCTTC.

V and J are TRBV28 and TRBJ1-1; 7 bases agree with TRBD1. V trimming: 6 bases; J trimming: 3 bases; junction bases outside the gene matches: 4. Germline V gene data show CDR1 as MDHEN and CDR2 as SYDVKM. The CDR3 contains 13 residues. The CDR3 bases are TGTGCCAGCAGGCACAGGGGTCACACTGAAGCTTTCTTT. This codes for CASRHRGHTEAFF.

Of note for this clonotype: One junction end does not reproduce the germline sequence, and a read error may be involved. This chain uses TRBV11-2 with TRBJ2-3; 15 bases fit TRBD2. This CDR3 region has 18 residues. From germline, CDR1 is SGHAT and CDR2 FQNNGV. CDR3 in amino acids: CASSLVQGLAGGTDTQYF. CDR3 bases: TGTGCCAGCAGCCTGGTCCAGGGACTAGCGGGAGGCACCGATACGCAGTATTTT.